The 21 T cell receptor beta chains presented below share a single source sample, sequenced in a study of shared clonotypes between healthy human individuals (dated by TCRdb to 2019 to 2021). Libraries were prepared through the immunoSEQ multiplex PCR assay. In its TCRdb copy, this immuneACCESS table keeps in-frame sequences only and misses some clones. Where compared with another copy, unresolved V genes explain less than half of these, and the others have no known cause. For this sample there are around 2,000,000 clones; around 96% appear just once. The top ten clones comprise 0.85% to 1.2% of the sample. CD8 naive samples were CD45RO-negative cells positively selected for CCR7, giving a CD45RA+CCR7+ population that excluded TemRA cells. What was sequenced was naive CD8+ T cells sorted from blood. The cell subset or site label on this specimen signifies: CD45RA+CCR7+. The receptors here all came from a man aged 18-30 years in good health.

The chain employs TRBV25-1 and TRBJ1-2; 11 bases align to TRBD1. V lost 2 bases to trimming and J lost 6 bases; unmatched junction nucleotides: 5. Per the germline V gene, CDR1 is MGHDK and CDR2 is SYGVNS. This CDR3 contains 15 residues. DNA of the CDR3: TGTGCCAGCAGTGAAAGCCCGGGACAGGGGGATGGCTACACCTTC. This sequence encodes CASSESPGQGDGYTF.

The V call is TRBV6-1, the J call TRBJ2-7, with TRBD1 as a possible D gene (5 bases). CDR3 length: 15 residues. CDR1 and CDR2 (germline): MNHNS, SASEGT. V lost 1 base, J lost 3 bases, and 13 bases lay in between. The CDR3, as DNA: TGTGCCAGCAGTGAAGAGCCAGGGCTCATCTACGAGCAGTACTTC. Protein product: CASSEEPGLIYEQYF.

The rearrangement joins TRBV2 to TRBJ1-1; D is ambiguous. The germline gives CDR1 SNHLY, CDR2 FYNNEI. The CDR3 loop spans 14 amino acids. The germline V and J ends were trimmed by 10 bases and 0 bases, with 15 bases remaining between them. The CDR3 region is CANNTTGVNTEAFF. In DNA form, the CDR3 reads TGTGCCAACAACACCACCGGGGTGAACACTGAAGCTTTCTTT. The variable domain in full, with the rest retrieved from reference TRBV2 and TRBJ1-1, is EPEVTQTPSHQVTQMGQEVILRCVPISNHLYFYWYRQILGQKVEFLVSFYNNEISEKSEIFDDQFSVERPDGSNFTLKIRSTKLEDSAMYFCANNTTGVNTEAFFGQGTRLTVV.

The V and J genes are TRBV4-1 and TRBJ2-7; D ambiguous. The DNA matches TRBJ2-5 better at its end, which makes the J call doubtful. Per the germline V gene, CDR1 is MGHRA and CDR2 is YSYEKL. This CDR3 is 11 amino acids long. As DNA, the CDR3 is TGCGCCAGCAGCCAAGCAGGGACCCAGTACTTC. Translation gives CASSQAGTQYF.

J is TRBJ1-2 and V is TRBV6-5; D unresolved. V lost 2 bases to trimming and J lost 4 bases, with 11 bases between them. Germline V lookup: CDR1 MNHEY, CDR2 SVGAGI. The CDR3 is 14 residues long. The DNA for the CDR3 is TGTGCCAGCAGTTACCCAGAGGGCAGCTATGGCTACACCTTC. This encodes CASSYPEGSYGYTF.

This clone was observed a single time. The V call is TRBV6-5, the J call TRBJ1-1; D possibly corresponds to TRBD1 (5 bases). The CDR3 consists of 15 residues. V gave up 4 bases and J gave up 1 base, with 13 bases separating them. From germline, CDR1 is MNHEY and CDR2 SVGAGI. The CDR3 loop reads CASSFQGWGNTEAFF. The CDR3 bases are TGTGCCAGCAGTTTCCAGGGTTGGGGGAACACTGAAGCTTTCTTT.

On this clone: This same CDR3 is encoded by further DNA sequences in the sample. This rearrangement joins TRBV28 to TRBJ2-7; 9 bases are a match to TRBD2. With V trimmed by 8 bases and J by 0 bases, 5 bases remained unmatched. Germline CDR1 reads MDHEN; CDR2 reads SYDVKM. The CDR3 consists of 14 residues. Written as DNA, the CDR3 is TGTGCCAGCTCAACAGCGGGGGGCTCCTACGAGCAGTACTTC. Translation: CASSTAGGSYEQYF. Supplemented by reference TRBV28 and TRBJ2-7, the full variable domain reads DVKVTQSSRYLVKRTGEKVFLECVQDMDHENMFWYRQDPGLGLRLIYFSYDVKMKEKGDIPEGYSVSREKKERFSLILESASTNQTSMYLCASSTAGGSYEQYFGPGTRLTVT.

The J gene is TRBJ2-1, the V gene TRBV7-9, with D possibly being TRBD1 or TRBD2 (5 bases each). V was cut by 1 base and J by 5 bases, with 9 bases left in between. The germline CDR1 and CDR2 sequences are SEHNR and FQNEAQ (reference sequence). This CDR3 spans 14 amino acids. DNA of the CDR3: TGTGCCAGCAGCTTAGGTCGAGGGGACAATGAGCAGTTCTTC. Translation: CASSLGRGDNEQFF.

This clone showed up just once. Other DNA variants within this sample encode the same CDR3. The rearrangement links TRBV4-1 to TRBJ2-7; D perhaps matches TRBD1 (5 bases). This CDR3 is built from 13 residues. V lost 3 bases, J lost 3 bases, and 9 bases lay in between. The germline V gene has CDR1 MGHRA and CDR2 YSYEKL. The CDR3 sequence is CASSHRVGYEQYF. CDR3 bases: TGCGCCAGCAGCCACAGGGTAGGCTACGAGCAGTACTTC.

A remark on this clone: Distinct nucleotide sequences in the sample also encode this CDR3. The chain carries TRBV27 and TRBJ2-7, with D possibly matching TRBD1 (6 bases). From germline, CDR1 is MNHEY and CDR2 SMNVEV (reference sequence). V lost 0 bases and J 4 bases, leaving 7 bases between the germline ends. The CDR3 length is 13 residues. CDR3 DNA sequence: TGTGCCAGCAGTTTATCCGGACAGTACGAGCAGTACTTC. Amino acid sequence: CASSLSGQYEQYF.

The chain is built from TRBV4-2 and TRBJ2-2; possibly TRBD1 for D (6 bases). This CDR3 is 15 amino acids long. Germline V lookup: CDR1 LGHNA, CDR2 YNFKEQ. The V gene lost 4 bases and the J gene lost 0 bases, with 9 bases spanning the gap. This CDR3 reads CASSLDRSNTGELFF. DNA for the CDR3: TGTGCCAGCAGCCTGGACAGATCGAACACCGGGGAGCTGTTTTTT.

The V gene is TRBV7-9, the J gene TRBJ2-3, with D tentatively TRBD2 (5 bases). The CDR3 runs 12 residues. The V gene's germline CDR1 is SEHNR and CDR2 FQNEAQ (reference sequence). Trimming removed 5 bases at V and 3 bases at J, with 6 bases between. CDR3 bases: TGTGCCAGCAGCAGGACTACAGATACGCAGTATTTT. This translates into CASSRTTDTQYF.

The chain combines TRBV11-2 with TRBJ1-1; D unresolved. Germline CDR1 is SGHAT and CDR2 is FQNNGV. The length of the CDR3 is 13 residues. The V gene lost 3 bases and the J gene lost 11 bases, with 16 bases spanning the gap. In DNA form, the CDR3 reads TGTGCCAGCAGCTTTTCCACCGCATTTGAGGCTTTCTTT. It codes for CASSFSTAFEAFF.

This clone has a single count. Other DNA sequences in the sample encode the same CDR3. This CDR3 reads CASSFQGNQPQHF. The DNA of the CDR3 is TGTGCCAGCAGCTTCCAAGGCAATCAGCCCCAGCATTTT. The chain recombines TRBV7-9 with TRBJ1-5; D remains unclear. The germline V gene has CDR1 SEHNR and CDR2 FQNEAQ (reference sequence). V lost 3 bases to trimming and J lost 2 bases, with 5 bases between them. The CDR3 length is 13 residues.

J is TRBJ2-1 and V is TRBV19, with TRBD1 matching over 9 bases. Unmatched junction bases numbered 2, after V lost 5 bases and J lost 0 bases. The length of the CDR3 is 15 residues. CDR1 is LNHDA and CDR2 is SQIVND in the germline V gene (reference sequence). The CDR3 bases are TGTGCCAGTAGTGACAGGGGGAGCTCCTACAATGAGCAGTTCTTC. It codes for CASSDRGSSYNEQFF.

The chain has TRBV5-1 and TRBJ2-1, with no clear D. CDR1 and CDR2 (germline): SGHRS, YFSETQ. Trimming shortened V by 3 bases and J by 10 bases, and 14 bases separated the two germline ends. The CDR3 sequence is 13 residues long. The CDR3 nucleotides are TGCGCCAGCAGCTATGCCGAAAACAGCGAGCAGTTCTTC. Translated, it gives CASSYAENSEQFF.

The chain combines TRBV25-1 with TRBJ1-2; D perhaps matches TRBD1 (5 bases). With 6 bases removed from V and 6 bases from J, the gap between germline ends came to 17 bases. CDR1 is MGHDK and CDR2 is SYGVNS in the germline V gene. CDR3 length: 14 residues. The CDR3 DNA is TGTGCCAGCAGCGCTGGGGACGTATGGAATGGCTACACCTTC. The encoded protein is CASSAGDVWNGYTF.

This clone appeared once. The CDR3 nucleotides are TGTGCCAGCGGCGGGAGCCCGGGGGTAGTGTGGTACGAGCAGTACTTC. Amino acid sequence: CASGGSPGVVWYEQYF. The chain joins TRBV2 to TRBJ2-7, with 7 bases lining up with TRBD2. CDR3 size: 16 residues. J lost 4 bases, V lost 8 bases, and 17 bases had no gene match. Germline V gives CDR1 SNHLY, CDR2 FYNNEI.

In its sample, this clone was seen once. The rearrangement joins TRBV4-2 to TRBJ2-1; 8 bases align to TRBD1. Germline V gene data show CDR1 as LGHNA and CDR2 as YNFKEQ. The CDR3 extends over 14 amino acids. The J segment lost 6 bases and the V segment lost 0 bases, leaving 1 base of the junction unmatched. The CDR3 protein is CASSQEQGVNEQFF. Written as DNA, the CDR3 is TGTGCCAGCAGCCAAGAACAGGGGGTCAATGAGCAGTTCTTC.

This chain uses TRBV2 with TRBJ2-1; D unclear. This CDR3 is built from 15 residues. The V end lost 4 bases, the J end lost 5 bases, and 15 bases lay between the germline ends. Germline-derived CDR1 and CDR2 are SNHLY and FYNNEI. The CDR3 region is CASSGTGSPNNEQFF. The CDR3 DNA follows: TGTGCCAGCAGTGGTACCGGGTCTCCCAACAATGAGCAGTTCTTC.

The gene calls are TRBV27 and TRBJ2-7; 7 bases fit TRBD2. Trimming removed 0 bases from V and 7 bases from J; junction bases left unmatched: 9. The length of the CDR3 is 15 residues. In germline, CDR1 is MNHEY, CDR2 SMNVEV (reference sequence). The CDR3 sequence: CASSLSGTMTKEQYF. The CDR3 DNA sequence: TGTGCCAGCAGTTTATCTGGGACTATGACTAAGGAGCAGTACTTC.